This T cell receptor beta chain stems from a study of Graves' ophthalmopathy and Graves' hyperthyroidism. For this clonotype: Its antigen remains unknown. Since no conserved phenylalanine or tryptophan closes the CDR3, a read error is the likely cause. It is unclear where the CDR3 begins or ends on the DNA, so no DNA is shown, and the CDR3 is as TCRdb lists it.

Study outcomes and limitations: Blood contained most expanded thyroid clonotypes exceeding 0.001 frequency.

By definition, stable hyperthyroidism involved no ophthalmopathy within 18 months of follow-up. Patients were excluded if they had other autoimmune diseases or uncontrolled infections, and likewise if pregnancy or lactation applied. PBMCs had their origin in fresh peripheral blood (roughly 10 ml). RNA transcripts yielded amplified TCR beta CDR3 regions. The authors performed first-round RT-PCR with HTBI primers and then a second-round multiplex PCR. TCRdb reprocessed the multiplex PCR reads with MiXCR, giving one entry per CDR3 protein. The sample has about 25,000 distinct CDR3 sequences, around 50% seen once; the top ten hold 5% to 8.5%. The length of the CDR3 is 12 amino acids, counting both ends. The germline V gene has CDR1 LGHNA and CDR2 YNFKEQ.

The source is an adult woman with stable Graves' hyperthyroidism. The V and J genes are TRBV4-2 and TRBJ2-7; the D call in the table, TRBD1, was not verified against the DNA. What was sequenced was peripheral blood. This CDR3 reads CASSRRLRGQGI.